What follows describes a single T cell receptor (beta chain). The source of the sample is a study of blood T cell repertoires in COVID-19. Germline lookup yields CDR1 SGHRS and CDR2 YFSETQ. This CDR3 spans 15 amino acids. Trimming took off 0 bases at V and 5 bases at J, with 12 bases between the two ends. TCRdb's copy holds only in-frame clones and misses some; the assay was immunoSEQ multiplex PCR. This sample has 250,000 to 350,000 clones, with 90% to 95% found just once. The TCR comes from a woman in her twenties or thirties with COVID-19, enrolled during active disease. The specimen was peripheral blood. This rearrangement joins TRBV5-1 to TRBJ1-5, with D uncertain. CDR3 amino acids: CASSLDSGLDQPQHF. CDR3 DNA sequence: TGCGCCAGCAGCTTGGACAGTGGGCTTGATCAGCCCCAGCATTTT.